Listed below are T cell receptor beta chains from one sample, sequenced in a study of blood T cell repertoires in COVID-19. The table came from immunoSEQ multiplex PCR; TCRdb's copy has only in-frame clones and leaves some out. This table holds a few hundred thousand clones, just under 90% found once. The source material was peripheral blood. These receptors all come from a woman aged 25 to 39 with COVID-19, enrolled during active disease. Both conserved end residues are part of each CDR3. The D gene is left open where the match is weak. Clone size is given for some rows only: seen once, a few or many times, or a class if the clone is expanded.

-,TRBV7-9,TRBJ1-1,-,TGTGCCAGCAGATCCCCGGCCAGGGACACTGAAGCTTTCTTT,CASRSPARDTEAFF
-,TRBV5-1,TRBJ1-6,-,TGCGCCAGCAGCTTGCAGGATAATTCACCCCTCCACTTT,CASSLQDNSPLHF
TRBD1,TRBV9,TRBJ1-5,-,TGTGCCAGCAGCGTAACCGGGGACAGGGGGCCCAATCAGCCCCAGCATTTT,CASSVTGDRGPNQPQHF
-,TRBV19,TRBJ2-3,-,TGTGCCAGTAGCCTAGCGATGAAAGATACGCAGTATTTT,CASSLAMKDTQYF
-,TRBV7-2,TRBJ1-1,-,TGTGCCAGCAGCACCTCCCCGTGGGGGCAAACTGAAGCTTTCTTT,CASSTSPWGQTEAFF
TRBD1,TRBV5-6,TRBJ1-5,-,TGTGCCAGCAGCTTTTCCCAGGGGGCCTATATGGATCAGCCCCAGCATTTT,CASSFSQGAYMDQPQHF
TRBD2,TRBV10-1,TRBJ2-3,few,TGCGCCAGCAGTGGCCCGGGGGGGCTCGGAGATACGCAGTATTTT,CASSGPGGLGDTQYF
TRBD1,TRBV6-6,TRBJ1-4,-,TGTGCCAGCAGTTACTCTGGGGACAGGGGGTTGGAAAAACTGTTTTTT,CASSYSGDRGLEKLFF
-,TRBV7-9,TRBJ2-7,-,TGTGCCAGCAGCTCACCCCGCGCCTACGAGCAGTACTTC,CASSSPRAYEQYF
TRBD2,TRBV19,TRBJ2-7,-,TGTGCCAGTAGTAGACGGGGGGGCTTCGAGCAGTACTTC,CASSRRGGFEQYF
-,TRBV6-2/TRBV6-3,TRBJ2-5,-,TGTGCCAGCAGTTCCCTTCTTAGAGGCGGAGAGACCCAGTACTTC,CASSSLLRGGETQYF
TRBD1,TRBV7-2,TRBJ1-5,few,TGTGCCAGCAGCTCGAACCGGGACAGGGCCCAGCATTTT,CASSSNRDRAQHF
-,TRBV10-2,TRBJ2-7,-,TGCGCCAGCAGGACAGGACCCGAGCAGTACTTC,CASRTGPEQYF
TRBD1,TRBV5-6,TRBJ1-2,-,TGTGCCAGCAGCAACACAGGGGACTATGGCTACACCTTC,CASSNTGDYGYTF
TRBD1,TRBV4-1,TRBJ2-1,-,TGCGCCAGCAGTCCAACTACAGGGGCCTCCTACAATGAGCAGTTCTTC,CASSPTTGASYNEQFF
-,TRBV12-5,TRBJ1-2,-,TGTGCTAGTGGTTTGGGAGGCTATGGCTACACCTTC,CASGLGGYGYTF
TRBD1,TRBV19,TRBJ2-3,-,TGTGCCAGTAGTATTGAGTTATGGATCGGCGGACAGGGACGTTCAGGTACGCAGTATTTT,CASSIELWIGGQGRSGTQYF
TRBD1,TRBV5-1,TRBJ1-1,-,TGCGCCAGCAGCTGGAGACAGGGGAACACTGAAGCTTTCTTT,CASSWRQGNTEAFF
-,TRBV19,TRBJ2-7,-,TGTGCCAGTAGTATTGGATTGATCGGGGAGCAGTACTTC,CASSIGLIGEQYF
TRBD1,TRBV29-1,TRBJ1-2,-,TGCAGCGTTGAACAGGGGGCTCGGGGCTACACCTTC,CSVEQGARGYTF
-,TRBV3-1/TRBV3-2,TRBJ2-4,-,TGTGCCAGCAGCCAAGGTGGGCTAGCCAAAAACATTCAGTACTTC,CASSQGGLAKNIQYF
-,TRBV7-8,TRBJ1-5,-,TGTGCCAGCAGCACCTACGGGATAGCGGACAATCAGCCCCAGCATTTT,CASSTYGIADNQPQHF
TRBD1,TRBV6-5,TRBJ1-1,-,TGTGCCAGCAGTTTGGGGCTCGGGACAGGTCGGAGGGCTTTCTTT,CASSLGLGTGRRAFF
TRBD1,TRBV18,TRBJ1-4,-,TGTGCCAGCTCACCCGGAACAGGGGGCGATGAAAAACTGTTTTTT,CASSPGTGGDEKLFF
-,TRBV10-2,TRBJ2-2,-,TGCGCCAGCAGAGGGAGTAGGGAGTATGGCGGGGAGCTGTTTTTT,CASRGSREYGGELFF
TRBD2,TRBV7-2,TRBJ2-7,-,TGTGCCAGCAGCTACGGGGGGGGTTACGAGCAGTACTTC,CASSYGGGYEQYF
-,TRBV4-1,TRBJ1-2,-,TGCGCCAGCAGCCAAGATTCGACGTCAGGGCGACTCAGGGATGGCTACACCTTC,CASSQDSTSGRLRDGYTF
-,TRBV29-1,TRBJ1-2,-,TGCAGGGCCGACAGAAACTATGGCTACACCTTC,CRADRNYGYTF
TRBD1,TRBV5-5,TRBJ2-7,-,TGTGCCAGCAGCTTTTCCGGGGACAGCCTCTACGAGCAGTACTTC,CASSFSGDSLYEQYF
-,TRBV6-5,TRBJ1-4,few,TGTGCCAGCAGAGCAGGGCCCCGGGGGAATGAAAAACTGTTTTTT,CASRAGPRGNEKLFF
TRBD2,TRBV13,TRBJ2-7,-,TGTGCCAGCAGCCCACCTAGCGGGGGCCTATACGAGCAGTACTTC,CASSPPSGGLYEQYF
-,TRBV11-2,TRBJ2-5,-,TGTGCCAGCAGCTACAGGGAAGAGACCCAGTACTTC,CASSYREETQYF
TRBD1,TRBV28,TRBJ1-4,-,TGTGCCAGCAGCGATTACAGGGGGCCAACTAATGAAAAACTGTTTTTT,CASSDYRGPTNEKLFF
-,TRBV29-1,TRBJ1-1,-,TGCAGCGTAGCAACCCAGGGGAACACTGAAGCTTTCTTT,CSVATQGNTEAFF
-,TRBV11-2,TRBJ2-3,-,TGTGCCAGCAGCTCGTCTACCCCGGGTACGCAGTATTTT,CASSSSTPGTQYF
TRBD2,TRBV6-1,TRBJ2-7,-,TGTGCCAGCAGTGAATCCCCTAGCGGGCCACCGTACGAGCAGTACTTC,CASSESPSGPPYEQYF
TRBD2,TRBV7-9,TRBJ2-3,once,TGTGCCAGCAGCTTAGCTCGACTAGCGGGGGCTGATACGCAGTATTTT,CASSLARLAGADTQYF
-,TRBV18,TRBJ2-1,-,TGTGCCAGCTCACCTGCGGGGAGCTCCTACAATGAGCAGTTCTTC,CASSPAGSSYNEQFF
-,TRBV11-2,TRBJ1-1,once,TGTGCCAGCAGCTTAGGCCTAGGATGGGGGGGGAGCACTGAAGCTTTCTTT,CASSLGLGWGGSTEAFF
-,TRBV10-3,TRBJ1-1,-,TGTGCCATCAGTGGTAGACAGAACACTGAAGCTTTCTTT,CAISGRQNTEAFF
TRBD1,TRBV29-1,TRBJ2-3,-,TGCAGCGTTAGGGGGCAGGGGGCAGATACGCAGTATTTT,CSVRGQGADTQYF
TRBD1,TRBV4-1,TRBJ1-2,few,TGCGCCAGCAGCCAAGCGGCAGGGGGGACTCCGGGCTATGGCTACACCTTC,CASSQAAGGTPGYGYTF
TRBD2,TRBV7-9,TRBJ2-5,-,TGTGCCAGCAGCTTACCTCTGAGCGGGGGGGTTATGACCCAGTACTTC,CASSLPLSGGVMTQYF
-,TRBV4-2,TRBJ2-3,-,TGTGCCAGCAGCCAACCCTGGTCGCGCGGCACAGATACGCAGTATTTT,CASSQPWSRGTDTQYF
TRBD1,TRBV19,TRBJ1-6,-,TGTGCCAGTAAGCCACCGGGACAGTATAATTCACCCCTCCACTTT,CASKPPGQYNSPLHF
TRBD1,TRBV19,TRBJ2-1,-,TGTGCCAGTAGTGCGACAGGGCACAATGAGCAGTTCTTC,CASSATGHNEQFF
-,TRBV27,TRBJ2-3,few,TGTGCCAGCAGGATACAGGGCACAGATACGCAGTATTTT,CASRIQGTDTQYF
TRBD1,TRBV5-1,TRBJ2-7,-,TGCGCCAGCAGCTTGGCGCAGGGGGCAGCCTACGAGCAGTACTTC,CASSLAQGAAYEQYF
-,TRBV6-5,TRBJ1-2,-,TGTGCCAGCAGTTACTCGCAGGGCCGAAATTCCTATGGCTACACCTTC,CASSYSQGRNSYGYTF
-,TRBV5-6,TRBJ2-7,-,TGTGCCAGCAGCGAGGCGGTAGACTACGTTGCGGGTTACGAGCAGTACTTC,CASSEAVDYVAGYEQYF
-,TRBV5-1,TRBJ2-6,-,TGCGCCAGCAGCTTGGGTTGGGGAGTGTCTGGGGCCAACGTCCTGACTTTC,CASSLGWGVSGANVLTF
TRBD1,TRBV3-1/TRBV3-2,TRBJ1-2,-,TGTGCCAGCAGCGCACTACCGGGACAGCACTATGGCTACACCTTC,CASSALPGQHYGYTF
-,TRBV21-1,TRBJ1-2,-,TGTGCCAGCAGCAAAGTAGGGGTCAGGGGGGCCTATGGCTACACCTTC,CASSKVGVRGAYGYTF